A single sample is the source of the 8 T cell receptor beta chains below, sequenced in a study of cytomegalovirus exposure and HLA in healthy donors. The PCR was carried out with 60 Vbeta primers and 13 Jbeta primers. Assay used: immunoSEQ multiplex PCR; TCRdb lists only in-frame clones, some missing. The profile shows roughly 150,000 clones, more than 60% of them singletons. The sample comprised PBMCs. The origin of the receptors is a man in his forties in good health and CMV-seropositive.

J is TRBJ1-5 and V is TRBV4-1; 11 bases are shared with TRBD1. Trimming at V came to 4 bases and at J to 4 bases, leaving 3 bases not matched to a gene. CDR1 MGHRA and CDR2 YSYEKL come from the germline V gene. The CDR3 length is 15 residues. CDR3 sequence (DNA): TGCGCCAGCAGCCGCCGGGACAGGGGGAATCAGCCCCAGCATTTT. Protein: CASSRRDRGNQPQHF.

The V and J genes are TRBV4-3 and TRBJ2-1; 13 bases map to TRBD2. Germline CDR1 and CDR2: LGHNA and YSLEER. The length of the CDR3 is 15 residues. The V gene end was trimmed by 6 bases and the J gene end by 6 bases; junction bases not matched to a gene: 5. The DNA for the CDR3 is TGCGCCAGCAGAAGGGGACTAGCGGGAAGCAATGAGCAGTTCTTC. It yields the protein CASRRGLAGSNEQFF.

The chain couples TRBV9 to TRBJ2-3, with D tentatively TRBD2 (5 bases). In germline, CDR1 is SGDLS, CDR2 YYNGEE. The length of the CDR3 is 14 residues. The V end lost 4 bases, the J end lost 0 bases, and 9 bases lay between the germline ends. CDR3 region: CASSIGLSTDTQYF. The CDR3 DNA follows: TGTGCCAGCAGCATCGGACTGAGCACAGATACGCAGTATTTT.

V and J are TRBV2 and TRBJ2-3; the match to TRBD2 covers 8 bases. With V trimmed by 8 bases and J by 2 bases, 9 bases remained unmatched. The CDR3 extends over 15 amino acids. Per germline, CDR1 SNHLY and CDR2 FYNNEI. The CDR3 here is CASSSRTSYTDTQYF. As DNA, the CDR3 is TGTGCCAGCTCCTCTCGGACTAGCTACACAGATACGCAGTATTTT.

V is TRBV13 and J is TRBJ2-5, with 16 positions matching TRBD2. The CDR3 totals 19 residues. The V gene's germline CDR1 is PRHDT and CDR2 FYEKMQ (reference sequence). V was pared by 5 bases and J by 5 bases, with 14 bases of the junction left unmatched. CDR3 amino acids: CASSRYGGLAGGPGETQYF. Here the CDR3 DNA reads TGTGCCAGCAGCCGTTACGGGGGACTAGCGGGAGGGCCTGGGGAGACCCAGTACTTC.

This chain joins TRBV18 and TRBJ1-3; the D is unclear. CDR1 is KGHSH, CDR2 LQKENI, per germline. CDR3 size: 15 residues. The V gene lost 2 bases and the J gene lost 7 bases, with 15 bases spanning the gap. CDR3 sequence reads: CASSPIKERLNTIYF. The CDR3 bases are TGTGCCAGCTCACCAATTAAAGAGCGACTGAACACCATATATTTT.

This chain links TRBV6-5 with TRBJ2-7; maybe TRBD2 (6 bases). The V end was cut by 4 bases, the J end by 3 bases, with 13 bases between. CDR3 length equals 14 residues. Germline V CDR1 and CDR2: MNHEY, SVGAGI. The CDR3 DNA is TGTGCCAGCAGTTTCGGGGGACCCAACTACGAGCAGTACTTC. Encoded protein: CASSFGGPNYEQYF.

This clone was seen just once. The chain recombines TRBV18 with TRBJ1-1; tentative D call: TRBD1 (6 bases). In germline, CDR1 is KGHSH, CDR2 LQKENI. The CDR3 contains 13 residues. The V end was cut by 3 bases, the J end by 5 bases, with 10 bases between. CDR3 region: CASSPSDRTEAFF. The CDR3 nucleotides are TGTGCCAGCTCACCCTCAGACAGGACTGAAGCTTTCTTT. The entire variable domain, with the rest obtained from reference TRBV18 and TRBJ1-1, is as follows: NAGVMQNPRHLVRRRGQEARLRCSPMKGHSHVYWYRQLPEEGLKFMVYLQKENIIDESGMPKERFSAEFPKEGPSILRIQQVVRGDSAAYFCASSPSDRTEAFFGQGTRLTVV.